A single sample is the source of the 27 T cell receptor beta chains below, sequenced in a study of cytomegalovirus exposure and HLA in healthy donors. Produced via immunoSEQ multiplex PCR; TCRdb's table is partial and in-frame only. The top ten clones hold 3% to 3.5% of a sample with more than 140,000 clones, about 88% of them seen once. Sample: PBMCs. All receptors come from a woman between 18 and 30 years old in good health and CMV-seropositive.

The chain has TRBV11-3 and TRBJ2-7, with 15 bases identical to TRBD2. The CDR3 covers 15 residues. V shed 1 base and J 5 bases; nucleotides not matched to a gene: 0. From germline, CDR1 is SGHNT and CDR2 YENEEA. CDR3 bases: TGTGCCAGCAGCTTAGGGACTAGCGGGAGGGACGAGCAGTACTTC. Translation gives CASSLGTSGRDEQYF.

The V gene is TRBV15, the J gene TRBJ1-2; the D gene is possibly TRBD1 (5 bases). The CDR3 is 14 residues long. From germline, CDR1 is LNHNV and CDR2 YYDKDF (reference sequence). Trimming pared 5 bases from V and 3 bases from J, leaving 13 bases between. The CDR3 loop reads CATSSSAQDYGYTF. In DNA, the CDR3 is TGTGCCACCAGCTCATCCGCACAGGACTATGGCTACACCTTC.

The chain combines TRBV5-1 with TRBJ1-4, with 8 nucleotides matching TRBD1. Germline V gene data show CDR1 as SGHRS and CDR2 as YFSETQ. Losses at the gene ends were 4 bases for V and 8 bases for J; bases not matched to a gene: 10. This CDR3 has 15 amino acids. The CDR3 region has the DNA TGCGCCAGCAGCCCAGACAGGGGAATAGGAGAAAAACTGTTTTTT. This codes for CASSPDRGIGEKLFF.

This chain connects TRBV20-1 to TRBJ2-7; D remains ambiguous. The V and J ends lost 0 bases and 5 bases respectively, with 5 bases between them. CDR1 and CDR2 (germline): DFQATT, SNEGSKA (reference sequence). The length of the CDR3 is 11 residues. The CDR3 spells CSARDTDEQYF. The CDR3 DNA is TGCAGTGCTAGAGATACGGACGAGCAGTACTTC.

V usage is TRBV6-5 and J usage is TRBJ2-7; tentatively, D is TRBD2 (7 bases). The V gene lost 2 bases and the J gene lost 0 bases, with 11 bases spanning the gap. CDR3 length: 15 amino acids. CDR1 is MNHEY, CDR2 SVGAGI, per germline. The CDR3 coding sequence is TGTGCCAGCAGTTACGGGGGGGCCTACTCCTACGAGCAGTACTTC. It specifies CASSYGGAYSYEQYF.

The genes are TRBV5-1 and TRBJ1-1; 9 bases are shared with TRBD1. The CDR3 totals 16 residues. The V and J ends lost 0 bases and 4 bases, in that order; junction bases with no gene match: 7. Germline CDR1 SGHRS, CDR2 YFSETQ. The CDR3 region is CASSLGGQGFGTEAFF. The CDR3 DNA sequence: TGCGCCAGCAGCTTGGGGGGACAGGGTTTCGGCACTGAAGCTTTCTTT.

V is TRBV11-3 and J is TRBJ2-7, with a possible D match to TRBD2 (5 bases). V dropped 1 base and J dropped 2 bases, with 15 bases sitting between them. Germline V gives CDR1 SGHNT, CDR2 YENEEA. This CDR3 is built from 16 residues. Written as DNA, the CDR3 is TGTGCCAGCAGCTTAGGGAGGCGGGCGGCAACCTACGAGCAGTACTTC. Translated, it gives CASSLGRRAATYEQYF.

V usage is TRBV25-1 and J usage is TRBJ1-4; no clear D gene. The V end lost 2 bases, the J end lost 4 bases, and 5 bases lay between the germline ends. Germline values: CDR1 MGHDK, CDR2 SYGVNS. CDR3 length: 13 amino acids. CDR3 bases: TGTGCCAGCAGTGAAACCGGTAATGAAAAACTGTTTTTT. It translates to CASSETGNEKLFF. Together with reference TRBV25-1 and TRBJ1-4, the CDR3 gives the full variable domain: EADIYQTPRYLVIGTGKKITLECSQTMGHDKMYWYQQDPGMELHLIHYSYGVNSTEKGDLSSESTVSRIRTEHFPLTLESARPSHTSQYLCASSETGNEKLFFGSGTQLSVL.

The rearrangement joins TRBV19 to TRBJ1-2; D may be TRBD1 (6 bases). The CDR3 loop spans 14 amino acids. Germline V gives CDR1 LNHDA, CDR2 SQIVND (reference sequence). Trimming stripped 6 bases from V and 1 base from J, with 12 bases between. The CDR3 reads CASRGAGVNYGYTF. For the CDR3, the DNA is TGTGCCAGTAGGGGGGCAGGGGTTAACTATGGCTACACCTTC.

The rearrangement links TRBV30 to TRBJ2-7; tentative D call: TRBD2 (6 bases). Trimming stripped 4 bases from V and 2 bases from J, with 15 bases between. Germline values: CDR1 GTSNPN, CDR2 SVGIG (reference sequence). The CDR3 runs 14 residues. For the CDR3, the DNA is TGTGCCTGGACCGTACCGGGACTGACCTACGAGCAGTACTTC. Amino acids: CAWTVPGLTYEQYF.

The chain couples TRBV6-5 to TRBJ2-5, with a weak D call TRBD1 (5 bases). Germline CDR1 and CDR2: MNHEY and SVGAGI. This CDR3 comprises 12 residues. Trimming stripped 6 bases from V and 5 bases from J, with 10 bases between. The CDR3, as DNA: TGTGCCAGCAGAGGGGTGGGGGAGACCCAGTACTTC. It is translated as CASRGVGETQYF.

The V call is TRBV9, the J call TRBJ2-1, with 14 bases fitting TRBD2. The trim removed 4 bases at V and 0 bases at J, leaving 6 bases unmatched. This CDR3 has 18 residues. The V gene's germline CDR1 is SGDLS and CDR2 YYNGEE. This CDR3 is CASSPGTSGRASYNEQFF. In DNA, the CDR3 is TGTGCCAGCAGCCCCGGGACTAGCGGGAGAGCCTCCTACAATGAGCAGTTCTTC. The complete variable domain, with remaining parts taken from reference TRBV9 and TRBJ2-1, reads DSGVTQTPKHLITATGQRVTLRCSPRSGDLSVYWYQQSLDQGLQFLIQYYNGEERAKGNILERFSAQQFPDLHSELNLSSLELGDSALYFCASSPGTSGRASYNEQFFGPGTRLTVL.

The chain combines TRBV7-2 with TRBJ2-3, with 7 bases lining up with TRBD2. Germline loops: CDR1 SGHTA, CDR2 FQGNSA. J was trimmed by 0 bases and V by 5 bases; bases with no gene match: 5. The CDR3 covers 15 residues. The CDR3 protein is CASSRAGHSTDTQYF. The CDR3 DNA reads as TGTGCCAGCAGCCGAGCGGGGCATAGCACAGATACGCAGTATTTT.

The chain joins TRBV25-1 to TRBJ2-1; possibly TRBD2 for D (5 bases). Trimming pared 7 bases from V and 0 bases from J, leaving 10 bases between. The CDR3 totals 14 residues. Germline V gives CDR1 MGHDK, CDR2 SYGVNS. CDR3 coding DNA: TGTGCCAGCACAGGCGGGCGCTCCTACAATGAGCAGTTCTTC. It encodes CASTGGRSYNEQFF.

To note about this clone: A read error may produce the germline difference seen at one junction end. This chain joins TRBV6-6 and TRBJ2-7, with TRBD2 as a possible D gene (8 bases). CDR1 is MNHNY, CDR2 SVGAGI, per germline (reference sequence). The CDR3 loop spans 12 amino acids. CDR3 bases: TGTGCCAGCAGCGCCCGGGGGGGGGACAGAAACTTC. Protein sequence: CASSARGGDRNF.

The chain is built from TRBV30 and TRBJ1-5; TRBD1 might be the D (6 bases). V lost 5 bases to trimming and J lost 0 bases, with 11 bases between them. The CDR3 sequence is 14 residues long. Germline assignment: CDR1 GTSNPN and CDR2 SVGIG (reference sequence). CDR3 bases: TGTGCCTGGGGGAGGGACACTAGCAATCAGCCCCAGCATTTT. This gives the protein CAWGRDTSNQPQHF.

The chain links TRBV11-3 to TRBJ2-3; possible D gene TRBD2, 6 bases. From germline, CDR1 is SGHNT and CDR2 YENEEA. V was shortened by 5 bases and J by 4 bases, with 10 bases between the two germline ends. The CDR3 spans 13 residues. CDR3: CASSRGLADTQYF. The CDR3, as DNA: TGTGCCAGCAGCAGGGGACTGGCAGATACGCAGTATTTT. Complete variable domain (other parts from reference TRBV11-3 and TRBJ2-3): EAGVVQSPRYKIIEKKQPVAFWCNPISGHNTLYWYLQNLGQGPELLIRYENEEAVDDSQLPKDRFSAERLKGVDSTLKIQPAELGDSAVYLCASSRGLADTQYFGPGTRLTVL.

This chain connects TRBV29-1 to TRBJ2-5, with 10 bases lining up with TRBD1. Germline-derived CDR1 and CDR2 are SQVTM and ANQGSEA. V shed 6 bases and J 5 bases; nucleotides not matched to a gene: 12. This CDR3 comprises 15 residues. CDR3 coding DNA: TGCAGCGTCCGACAGGGGGCTGACGCGGGGGAGACCCAGTACTTC. Its translation: CSVRQGADAGETQYF.

As DNA, the CDR3 is TGTGCCACCAGCAGAGATTCTGGACAGGTAACCTACGAGCAGTACTTC. Amino acid sequence: CATSRDSGQVTYEQYF. The genes are TRBV15 and TRBJ2-7, with 7 positions matching TRBD1. Unmatched junction bases numbered 7, after V lost 0 bases and J lost 2 bases. This CDR3 is 16 amino acids long. Looked up from germline, CDR1 is LNHNV and CDR2 is YYDKDF (reference sequence).

The chain carries TRBV7-3 and TRBJ2-5; 9 nucleotides align to TRBD2. Germline CDR1 reads SGHTA; CDR2 reads FQGTGA. Unmatched junction bases numbered 5, after V lost 2 bases and J lost 4 bases. CDR3 length: 15 amino acids. For the CDR3, the DNA is TGTGCCAGCAGCTTAGGGCCGACTAGCGGAGAGACCCAGTACTTC. Amino acid sequence: CASSLGPTSGETQYF.

On this clone itself: Other DNA sequences in the same sample also yield this CDR3. The rearrangement links TRBV18 to TRBJ1-2; D remains ambiguous. Germline V gene lookup returns CDR1 KGHSH and CDR2 LQKENI. V was shortened by 2 bases and J by 0 bases, with 4 bases between the two germline ends. The CDR3 totals 13 residues. CDR3 nucleotides: TGTGCCAGCTCACCAGGGCCTAACTATGGCTACACCTTC. Translation gives CASSPGPNYGYTF.

The chain joins TRBV6-1 to TRBJ2-3, with a tentative D call TRBD2 (8 bases). V lost 2 bases, J lost 1 base, and 25 bases lay in between. The germline V gene has CDR1 MNHNS and CDR2 SASEGT. This CDR3 is 20 amino acids long. The CDR3 DNA reads as TGTGCCAGCAGTGAACAGGGGGGGGGACTAGTCGGTCTCGGCACAGATACGCAGTATTTT. Protein sequence: CASSEQGGGLVGLGTDTQYF.

V usage is TRBV19 and J usage is TRBJ2-1; 9 positions match TRBD2. The V gene's germline CDR1 is LNHDA and CDR2 SQIVND (reference sequence). The CDR3 totals 14 residues. V dropped 4 bases and J dropped 7; count of bases not matched to a gene: 5. For the CDR3, the DNA is TGTGCCAGTAGTAGGCTAGCGGGGCCAAATGAGCAGTTCTTC. It specifies CASSRLAGPNEQFF.

The rearrangement links TRBV6-5 to TRBJ2-7; 10 bases fit TRBD2. The V gene end was trimmed by 6 bases and the J gene end by 7 bases; junction bases not matched to a gene: 12. The CDR3 covers 15 residues. From germline, CDR1 is MNHEY and CDR2 SVGAGI. CDR3 in amino acids: CASSDPLAGEMEQYF. CDR3 bases: TGTGCCAGCAGCGACCCCCTAGCGGGAGAGATGGAGCAGTACTTC.

V gene TRBV30 combines with J gene TRBJ2-5; possibly TRBD2 for D (5 bases). The CDR3 consists of 13 residues. V was clipped by 2 bases and J by 1 base, with 8 bases between them. CDR1 is GTSNPN and CDR2 is SVGIG in the germline V gene (reference sequence). The CDR3 coding sequence is TGTGCCTGGAGTCGGAGCGGCCAAGAGACCCAGTACTTC. It codes for CAWSRSGQETQYF.

CDR3 sequence reads: CASSPGMSSYEQYF. The CDR3 nucleotides are TGTGCCAGCAGCCCAGGAATGAGCTCCTACGAGCAGTACTTC. The V call is TRBV9, the J call TRBJ2-7; no clear D gene. V was trimmed by 4 bases and J by 0 bases, leaving 11 bases between them. The CDR3 runs 14 residues. The germline gives CDR1 SGDLS, CDR2 YYNGEE.

CDR3 amino acids: CASSFDGASEQFF. CDR3 nucleotides: TGTGCCAGCAGTTTCGATGGGGCAAGTGAGCAGTTCTTC. The chain carries TRBV28 and TRBJ2-1, with D possibly matching TRBD1 (5 bases). This CDR3 region has 13 residues. Germline lookup yields CDR1 MDHEN and CDR2 SYDVKM. Trimming pared 3 bases from V and 9 bases from J, leaving 12 bases between.